This record looks at one T cell receptor beta chain sequence and its context. Its antigen is not known. This entry comes from a study of T cell responses to AZD1222 COVID-19 vaccine. Whole-study findings and limits: Reportedly, close to half of spike-specific TCRs are directed against unmutated variant regions. Clonal diversity was possibly underestimated, and white British individuals and females predominated among donors.

Only in-frame clones appear in the TCRdb table, and some are missing; sequencing was by immunoSEQ multiplex PCR. The sample has under 200,000 clones; around 89% are singletons. CDR3 length equals 14 residues. The V end was cut by 1 base, the J end by 4 bases, with 8 bases between. Germline CDR1 reads MDHEN; CDR2 reads SYDVKM. This receptor was identified in an adult who received the AZD1222 COVID-19 vaccine. The chain combines TRBV28 with TRBJ2-1; the D gene is possibly TRBD1 (5 bases). This material consisted of peripheral blood, taken 28 days after the second AZD1222 dose. CDR3 nucleotide sequence: TGTGCCAGCAGTTTATTCGACAGTTACAATGAGCAGTTCTTC. As protein: CASSLFDSYNEQFF.